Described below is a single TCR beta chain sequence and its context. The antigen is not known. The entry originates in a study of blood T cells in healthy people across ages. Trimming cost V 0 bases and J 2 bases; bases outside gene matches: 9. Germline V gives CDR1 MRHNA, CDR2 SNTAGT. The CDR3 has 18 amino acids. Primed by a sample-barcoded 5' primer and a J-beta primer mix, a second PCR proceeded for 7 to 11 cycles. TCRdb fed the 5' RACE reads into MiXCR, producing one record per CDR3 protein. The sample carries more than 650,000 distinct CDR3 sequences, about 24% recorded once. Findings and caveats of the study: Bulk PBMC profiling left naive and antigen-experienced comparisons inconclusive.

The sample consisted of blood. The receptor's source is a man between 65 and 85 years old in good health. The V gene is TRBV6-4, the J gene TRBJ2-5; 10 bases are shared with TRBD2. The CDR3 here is CASSDSQRGGLVQETQYF. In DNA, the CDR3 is TGTGCCAGCAGTGACTCCCAGCGGGGGGGCCTGGTTCAAGAGACCCAGTACTTC.